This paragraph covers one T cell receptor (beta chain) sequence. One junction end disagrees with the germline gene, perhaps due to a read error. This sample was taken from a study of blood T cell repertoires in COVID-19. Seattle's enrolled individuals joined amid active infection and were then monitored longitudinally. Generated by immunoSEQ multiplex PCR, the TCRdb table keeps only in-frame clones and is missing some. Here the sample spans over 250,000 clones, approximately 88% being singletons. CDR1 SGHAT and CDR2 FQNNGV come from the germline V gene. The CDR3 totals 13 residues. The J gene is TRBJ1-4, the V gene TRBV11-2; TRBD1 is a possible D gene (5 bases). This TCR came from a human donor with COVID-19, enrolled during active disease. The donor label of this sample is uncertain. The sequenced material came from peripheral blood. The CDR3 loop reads CASSQGSRLRGFF. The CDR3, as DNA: TGTGCCAGCAGCCAGGGCAGCAGACTCCGCGGATTTTTC.